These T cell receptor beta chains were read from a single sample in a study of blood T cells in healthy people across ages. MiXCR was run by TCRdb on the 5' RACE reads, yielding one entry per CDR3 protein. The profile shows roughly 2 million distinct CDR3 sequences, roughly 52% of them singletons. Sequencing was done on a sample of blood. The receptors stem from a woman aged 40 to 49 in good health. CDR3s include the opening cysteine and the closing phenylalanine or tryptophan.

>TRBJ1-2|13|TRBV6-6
CASRPGRGAGYTF
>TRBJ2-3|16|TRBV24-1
CATSDLRETGTDTQYF
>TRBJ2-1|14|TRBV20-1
CSARFTSSYNEQFF
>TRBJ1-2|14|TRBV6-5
CASSYGGIINGYTF
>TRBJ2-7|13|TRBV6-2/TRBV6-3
CASSDDDSYEQYF
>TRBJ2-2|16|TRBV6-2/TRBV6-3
CASSYPRSANTGELFF
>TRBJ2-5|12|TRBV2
CASLGSEETQYF
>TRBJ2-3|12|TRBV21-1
CATKKGADTQYF
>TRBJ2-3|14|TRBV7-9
CASSSHRDLNTQYF
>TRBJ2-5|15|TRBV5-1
CASSFRKGGGETQYF
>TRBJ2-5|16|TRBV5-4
CASSIRTSGASETQYF
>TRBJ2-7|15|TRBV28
CASSAQGLSSYEQYF
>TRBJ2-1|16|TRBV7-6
CASSLAQRGGLGEQFF
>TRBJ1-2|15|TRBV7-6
CASSLDRGRGHGYTF
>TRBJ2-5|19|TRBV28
CASSSLRGTSGGARETQYF
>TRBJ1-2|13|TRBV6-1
CASIRTGYYGYTF
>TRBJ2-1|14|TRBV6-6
CASMHRGSYNEQFF
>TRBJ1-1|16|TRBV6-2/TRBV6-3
CASSYSGANRGTEAFF
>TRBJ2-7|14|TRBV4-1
CASSQLRGSYEQYF
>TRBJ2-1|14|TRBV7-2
CASSLTAGGYEQFF
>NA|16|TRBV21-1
CASSNIFYENPHEQYF
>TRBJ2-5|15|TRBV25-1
CASSGGTGVKETQYF
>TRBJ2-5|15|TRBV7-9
CASSLQRQGSETQYF
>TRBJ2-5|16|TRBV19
CASSMGGRQKEETQYF
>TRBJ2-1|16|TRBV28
CASSPGQATAYNEQFF
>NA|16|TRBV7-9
CASSQDGRGTQETQYF
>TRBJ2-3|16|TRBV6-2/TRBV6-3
CASSWELAGGTDTQYF
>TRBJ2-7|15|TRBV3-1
CASSNGGEGFNEQYF
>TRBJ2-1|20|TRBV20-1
CSARWDGAGGRSYSYNEQFF
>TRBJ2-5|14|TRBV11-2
CASSLDQVRETQYF
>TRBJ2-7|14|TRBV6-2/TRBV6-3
CASTGTSASYEQYF
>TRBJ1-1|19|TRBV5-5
CASSLAWGQGGGMNTEAFF
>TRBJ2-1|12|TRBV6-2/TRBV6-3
CASSYLYNEQFF